This passage covers 8 T cell receptor beta chains from one sample sequenced in a study of T cells in Graves' hyperthyroidism and ophthalmopathy. Template material for amplifying TCR beta CDR3 regions consisted of RNA transcripts. A set of HTBI primers served as the primers for a first-round RT-PCR of the TCR CDR3. TCRdb itself ran the multiplex PCR reads through MiXCR, one entry per CDR3 protein. The sample holds a few hundred thousand distinct CDR3 sequences, 15% to 19% seen once. Sequenced: blood. The receptors derive from a woman in her late teens or twenties with Graves' hyperthyroidism.

This chain links TRBV29-1 with TRBJ1-1; D gene uncertain. This CDR3 contains 12 residues. Deletions cut 4 bases from V and 4 bases from J, with 10 bases between. Germline V CDR1 and CDR2: SQVTM, ANQGSEA. CDR3 sequence reads: CSVVGQITEAFF. The CDR3 nucleotides are TGCAGCGTTGTAGGGCAGATCACTGAAGCTTTCTTT.

The chain joins TRBV6-1 to TRBJ2-4, with TRBD1 matching 8 bases. This CDR3 is 14 amino acids long. The junction had 6 bases not matched to a gene; V was cut back by 7 bases and J by 4 bases. CDR1 is MNHNS, CDR2 SASEGT, per germline. The CDR3 loop is CASTPTGGKNIQYF. CDR3 nucleotide sequence: TGTGCCAGCACCCCCACAGGGGGGAAAAACATTCAGTACTTC.

The V gene is TRBV3-1, the J gene TRBJ2-2, with 10 bases matching TRBD2. The CDR3 contains 16 residues. CDR1 LGHDT and CDR2 YNNKEL come from the germline V gene (reference sequence). Unmatched junction bases numbered 7, after V lost 2 bases and J lost 7 bases. The CDR3, as DNA: TGTGCCAGCAGCCAAAAAGCGGGAGGGGGTAACGGGGAGCTGTTTTTT. Its protein product is CASSQKAGGGNGELFF.

This clonotype was picked up many times. V and J are TRBV18 and TRBJ2-3; TRBD2 is a possible D gene (6 bases). The CDR3 sequence is 16 residues long. CDR1 is KGHSH, CDR2 LQKENI, per germline. V dropped 6 bases and J dropped 6 bases, with 22 bases sitting between them. CDR3 protein: CASSDGIYGGGDTQYF. For the CDR3, the DNA is TGTGCCAGCTCGGACGGGATCTACGGCGGAGGGGATACGCAGTATTTT.

CDR3 nucleotides: TGTGCCAGCACCCTCCTACTCAGGGGACTAGCGGGAGGGTCTGATACGCAGTATTTT. This gives the protein CASTLLLRGLAGGSDTQYF. V usage is TRBV12-3 or TRBV12-4 and J usage is TRBJ2-3, with 16 bases identical to TRBD2. There are 19 residues in the CDR3. After removal of 7 bases from V and 6 bases from J, the junction contained 16 bases not matched to a gene.

The V call is TRBV13, the J call TRBJ2-6; TRBD1 matches at 10 bases. This CDR3 has 18 residues. V lost 5 bases and J lost 0; bases outside the gene matches: 7. Germline V lookup: CDR1 PRHDT, CDR2 FYEKMQ (reference sequence). CDR3 residues: CASSARQGANSGANVLTF. In DNA form, the CDR3 reads TGTGCCAGCAGCGCCCGACAGGGGGCCAACTCTGGGGCCAACGTCCTGACTTTC.

With respect to this clonotype: A much more abundant neighbour one base away suggests this may be a read error. V is TRBV12-3 or TRBV12-4 and J is TRBJ2-2; TRBD2 is a possible D gene (6 bases). The CDR3 is 16 residues long. In DNA, the CDR3 is TGTGCCAGCAGTTTCTTCCGGGCTTCGGGTACCGGGGGGCTGTTTTTT. Translation: CASSFFRASGTGGLFF.

This clonotype was picked up many times. The chain joins TRBV5-1 to TRBJ2-7, with 9 positions matching TRBD2. J gave up 2 bases and V 1 base, and 4 bases lay outside the gene matches. Germline CDR1 and CDR2: SGHRS and YFSETQ. The CDR3 has 15 residues. CDR3 bases: TGCGCCAGCAGCTTGCGACTAGCGGAGCCCTACGAGCAGTACTTC. Translated: CASSLRLAEPYEQYF.